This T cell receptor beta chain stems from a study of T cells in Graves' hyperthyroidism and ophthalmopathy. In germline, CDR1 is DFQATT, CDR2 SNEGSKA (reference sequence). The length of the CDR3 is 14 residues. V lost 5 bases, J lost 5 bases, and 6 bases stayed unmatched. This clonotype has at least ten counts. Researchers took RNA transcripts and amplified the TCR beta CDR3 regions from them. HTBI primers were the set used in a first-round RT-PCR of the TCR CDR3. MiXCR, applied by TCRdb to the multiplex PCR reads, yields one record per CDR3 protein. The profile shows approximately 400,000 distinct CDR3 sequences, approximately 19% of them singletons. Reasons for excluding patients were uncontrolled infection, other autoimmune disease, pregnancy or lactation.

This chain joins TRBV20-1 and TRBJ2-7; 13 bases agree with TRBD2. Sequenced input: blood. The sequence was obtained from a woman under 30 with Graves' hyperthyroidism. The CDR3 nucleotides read TGCAGTGCTCCCACTAGCGGGGGGGCCCACGAGCAGTACTTC. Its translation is CSAPTSGGAHEQYF.